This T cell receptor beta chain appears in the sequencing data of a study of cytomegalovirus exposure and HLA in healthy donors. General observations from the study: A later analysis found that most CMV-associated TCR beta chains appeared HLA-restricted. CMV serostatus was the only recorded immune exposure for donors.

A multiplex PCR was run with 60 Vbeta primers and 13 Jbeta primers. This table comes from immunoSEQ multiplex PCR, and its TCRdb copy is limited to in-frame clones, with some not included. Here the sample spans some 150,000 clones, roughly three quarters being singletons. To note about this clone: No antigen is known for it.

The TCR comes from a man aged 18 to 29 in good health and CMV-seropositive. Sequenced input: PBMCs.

The CDR3 sequence is CASSWGTHPGEQYF. CDR3 DNA sequence: TGTGCCAGCAGCTGGGGGACTCACCCAGGCGAGCAGTACTTC. The chain carries TRBV5-4 and TRBJ2-7, with D maybe TRBD2 (6 bases). Trimming took 3 bases from V and 6 from J, leaving 16 bases between them. CDR1 is SGHNT and CDR2 is YYREEE in the germline V gene (reference sequence). This CDR3 is built from 14 residues.